Each of the 29 T cell receptor beta chains below was sequenced from the same sample in a study of CD4 T cells in relation to SARS-CoV-2 and coronaviruses. Clones were read by immunoSEQ multiplex PCR, and TCRdb kept only the in-frame ones, dropping some. The table shows under 25,000 clones, with around 80% occurring only once. For these TCRs, the target antigens are not known. Unexposed donor CD4+ T cells date from about 2011-2018, before the COVID-19 pandemic. Isolation of CD4+ T cells took place after less than 11 days in culture. Sequencing input: CD4+ T cells from PBMCs, cultured in vitro. These receptors originate from a human donor in good health.

The chain uses TRBV9 and TRBJ1-4; no firm D call. The CDR3 sequence is 14 residues long. V lost 0 bases and J 8 bases, leaving 11 bases between the germline ends. The germline V gene has CDR1 SGDLS and CDR2 YYNGEE. The CDR3: CASSVGFGNEKLFF. The CDR3 bases are TGTGCCAGCAGCGTAGGATTCGGGAACGAAAAACTGTTTTTT.

The genes are TRBV4-2 and TRBJ2-5, with TRBD2 matching over 14 bases. The CDR3 spans 17 residues. J gave up 5 bases and V 1 base, and 6 bases lay outside the gene matches. Germline lookup yields CDR1 LGHNA and CDR2 YNFKEQ. The CDR3 sequence is CASSQGLAGGPVETQYF. The CDR3 coding sequence is TGTGCCAGCAGCCAAGGACTAGCGGGAGGGCCGGTGGAGACCCAGTACTTC.

J is TRBJ2-7 and V is TRBV19; D unresolved. The CDR3 consists of 13 residues. Trimming left V 5 bases short and J 4 bases short, with 12 bases between. CDR1 is LNHDA, CDR2 SQIVND, per germline (reference sequence). CDR3 DNA: TGTGCCAGTAGTCGGCAGAACCTATACGAGCAGTACTTC. Its translation is CASSRQNLYEQYF.

This clone was found once. This chain links TRBV30 with TRBJ2-7, with 7 bases fitting TRBD1. CDR3 size: 13 residues. CDR1 GTSNPN and CDR2 SVGIG come from the germline V gene (reference sequence). Trimming at V came to 7 bases and at J to 2 bases, leaving 8 bases not matched to a gene. Here the CDR3 DNA reads TGTGCCTCCTCACAGGGGATTACCTACGAGCAGTACTTC. It translates to CASSQGITYEQYF.

This clone has a handful of counts. The chain carries TRBV10-3 and TRBJ1-4; 7 nucleotides match TRBD1. The CDR3 sequence is 14 residues long. Germline CDR1 reads ENHRY; CDR2 reads SYGVKD. J gave up 8 bases and V 3 bases, and 6 bases lay outside the gene matches. The CDR3 coding sequence is TGTGCCATCAGTGAAGGAGGGGGCGAGGAAAAACTGTTTTTT. It codes for CAISEGGGEEKLFF.

The chain has TRBV19 and TRBJ1-2; 9 nucleotides line up with TRBD1. J gave up 3 bases and V 4 bases, and 9 bases lay outside the gene matches. The germline V gene has CDR1 LNHDA and CDR2 SQIVND (reference sequence). This CDR3 has 16 amino acids. CDR3 sequence reads: CASSTKTGGRDYGYTF. Here the CDR3 DNA reads TGTGCCAGTAGTACGAAGACAGGGGGTCGGGACTATGGCTACACCTTC.

V and J are TRBV28 and TRBJ2-2; 11 nucleotides match TRBD2. The CDR3 is 19 amino acids. The V gene end was trimmed by 5 bases and the J gene end by 9 bases; junction bases not matched to a gene: 20. Germline CDR1 and CDR2: MDHEN and SYDVKM. CDR3 sequence (DNA): TGTGCCAGCAGTCAAGGACTAGCGGGCCTTCGTCCTCTTACCAGGGAGCTGTTTTTT. Translation: CASSQGLAGLRPLTRELFF.

This clone was observed once. The CDR3 DNA follows: TGTGCCAGCAGTGAGGCCGGGCCTGCTGGAAACACCATATATTTT. Protein: CASSEAGPAGNTIYF. The gene calls are TRBV6-1 and TRBJ1-3, with D uncertain. The ends were cut back, 3 bases at V and 2 bases at J, with 11 bases in the middle. The CDR3 spans 15 residues. Germline loops: CDR1 MNHNS, CDR2 SASEGT.

V is TRBV30 and J is TRBJ2-1; 10 bases fit TRBD2. Losses at the gene ends were 5 bases for V and 8 bases for J; bases not matched to a gene: 18. Germline V gene sequence: CDR1 GTSNPN, CDR2 SVGIG (reference sequence). The CDR3 consists of 17 residues. The CDR3 protein is CAWGGASNVAGGDEQFF. The CDR3 region has the DNA TGTGCCTGGGGAGGAGCTTCCAACGTAGCGGGAGGTGATGAGCAGTTCTTC.

This chain connects TRBV30 to TRBJ2-5; no clear D. This CDR3 region has 16 residues. Trimming removed 0 bases from V and 1 base from J, with 15 bases in between. Per the germline V gene, CDR1 is GTSNPN and CDR2 is SVGIG (reference sequence). The CDR3 DNA is TGTGCCTGGAGTGTATTACCCGGGCCGCCCCAAGAGACCCAGTACTTC. Amino acids: CAWSVLPGPPQETQYF.

The rearrangement links TRBV9 to TRBJ2-1, with TRBD1 matching over 9 bases. The V gene's germline CDR1 is SGDLS and CDR2 YYNGEE. V shed 2 bases, J shed 8 bases, and the junction held 8 bases outside the gene matches. The CDR3 extends over 15 amino acids. DNA for the CDR3: TGTGCCAGCAGCGTGACAGGGGGTACGGGAGATGAGCAGTTCTTC. Translated, it gives CASSVTGGTGDEQFF.

This clone was seen more than once but under ten times. The chain couples TRBV24-1 to TRBJ1-1, with 10 bases aligning to TRBD1. In germline, CDR1 is KGHDR, CDR2 SFDVKD. The CDR3 is 15 residues long. With V trimmed by 2 bases and J by 5 bases, 4 bases remained unmatched. DNA for the CDR3: TGTGCCACCAGTGATTCGCGACAGGGGGCAACTGAAGCTTTCTTT. Translating gives CATSDSRQGATEAFF.

The chain employs TRBV18 and TRBJ2-3; no clear D gene. This CDR3 is 13 amino acids long. V dropped 2 bases and J dropped 6 bases, with 9 bases sitting between them. Germline lookup yields CDR1 KGHSH and CDR2 LQKENI. CDR3 coding DNA: TGTGCCAGCTCACCAACGGGTCTCGATACGCAGTATTTT. Protein product: CASSPTGLDTQYF.

The chain links TRBV6-6 to TRBJ2-7, with TRBD1 matching 8 bases. CDR1 and CDR2 (germline): MNHNY, SVGAGI (reference sequence). V was clipped by 2 bases and J by 9 bases; unmatched bases: 6. The CDR3 is 13 amino acids. CDR3 protein: CASSYGQGFGQYF. CDR3 coding DNA: TGTGCCAGCAGTTACGGACAGGGATTTGGGCAGTACTTC.

This sequence joins TRBV12-3 or TRBV12-4 and TRBJ1-1, with 9 bases aligning to TRBD1. After removal of 2 bases from V and 7 bases from J, the junction contained 2 bases not matched to a gene. The CDR3 is made up of 13 amino acids. The CDR3 spells CASSLTGQGEAFF. CDR3 DNA: TGTGCCAGCAGTTTAACGGGACAGGGTGAAGCTTTCTTT.

The CDR3 DNA reads TGTGCCAGTCTGGATTCAGGGGATGGCTACACCTTC. This encodes CASLDSGDGYTF. The chain uses TRBV21-1 and TRBJ1-2; the DNA was not compared with TRBD1, the D call given in the table. TRBV21-1 is designated a pseudogene. The CDR3 totals 12 residues.

This sequence joins TRBV10-3 and TRBJ2-3, with D perhaps being TRBD1 or TRBD2 (5 bases each). The CDR3 has 14 residues. Trimming removed 11 bases from V and 0 bases from J, with 15 bases in between. Germline V gene sequence: CDR1 ENHRY, CDR2 SYGVKD. The CDR3 sequence is CASRAGSSTDTQYF. CDR3 coding DNA: TGTGCCTCCAGGGCGGGCAGTAGCACAGATACGCAGTATTTT.

Written as DNA, the CDR3 is TGTGCCAGCAGCCAAGCGGAGACAAGTATCTACGAGCAGTACTTC. Protein: CASSQAETSIYEQYF. The chain has TRBV3-1 (or the pseudogene TRBV3-2) and TRBJ2-7, with D unclear. CDR3 size: 15 residues. Trimming pared 1 base from V and 3 bases from J, leaving 13 bases between. Germline assignment: CDR1 LGHDT and CDR2 YNNKEL (reference sequence).

V and J are TRBV7-3 and TRBJ1-1; D is uncertain. Trimming removed 3 bases from V and 0 bases from J, with 17 bases in between. Per the germline V gene, CDR1 is SGHTA and CDR2 is FQGTGA. The CDR3 is 17 amino acids. CDR3 amino acids: CASSLIPGLSMNTEAFF. DNA for the CDR3: TGTGCCAGCAGCTTGATACCTGGATTGTCCATGAACACTGAAGCTTTCTTT.

The V call is TRBV30, the J call TRBJ2-4, with TRBD2 identical over 7 bases. The length of the CDR3 is 13 residues. Germline V lookup: CDR1 GTSNPN, CDR2 SVGIG (reference sequence). V dropped 3 bases and J dropped 7; count of bases not matched to a gene: 6. In DNA, the CDR3 is TGTGCCTGGAGGATTGGGGGGGGGAACATTCAGTACTTC. Its translation: CAWRIGGGNIQYF.

This clone was observed a single time. The genes are TRBV5-3 and TRBJ2-1, with 11 bases lining up with TRBD2. TRBV5-3 is labeled an ORF, and its function is uncertain. The CDR3 covers 20 residues. V gave up 3 bases and J gave up 3 bases; unmatched junction bases: 17. The chain's CDR3 is CARSCDRDSQLAGDYNEQFF. The DNA of the CDR3 is TGTGCCAGAAGCTGTGACCGGGACAGCCAACTAGCGGGAGACTACAATGAGCAGTTCTTC.

The chain has TRBV19 and TRBJ1-2; 8 nucleotides match TRBD1. After removal of 8 bases from V and 7 bases from J, the junction contained 9 bases not matched to a gene. Germline V gene lookup returns CDR1 LNHDA and CDR2 SQIVND (reference sequence). CDR3 length equals 13 residues. DNA of the CDR3: TGTGCCAGTTGGGCCAAACAGGGGGGTGGCTACACCTTC. Residues: CASWAKQGGGYTF. The full variable domain, completed using reference TRBV19 and TRBJ1-2, is DGGITQSPKYLFRKEGQNVTLSCEQNLNHDAMYWYRQDPGQGLRLIYYSQIVNDFQKGDIAEGYSVSREKKESFPLTVTSAQKNPTAFYLCASWAKQGGGYTFGSGTRLTVV.

The chain couples TRBV5-1 to TRBJ2-1, with D possibly matching TRBD1 (6 bases). The V end was cut by 4 bases, the J end by 2 bases, with 19 bases between. Per germline, CDR1 SGHRS and CDR2 YFSETQ. This CDR3 is 17 amino acids long. The CDR3 nucleotides are TGCGCCAGCAGCCCACGGACAATACAGGGCACCTACAATGAGCAGTTCTTC. This gives the protein CASSPRTIQGTYNEQFF.

The chain combines TRBV28 with TRBJ2-7; 9 positions agree with TRBD1. J lost 3 bases, V lost 9 bases, and 9 bases had no gene match. The germline CDR1 and CDR2 sequences are MDHEN and SYDVKM. The CDR3 consists of 14 residues. The CDR3: CASKQGAQDYEQYF. The DNA of the CDR3 is TGTGCCAGTAAACAGGGGGCGCAGGACTACGAGCAGTACTTC.

The chain has TRBV4-1 and TRBJ2-3; TRBD1 matches 8 bases. V trimming: 1 base; J trimming: 0 bases; junction bases outside the gene matches: 3. This CDR3 spans 16 amino acids. Germline CDR1 reads MGHRA; CDR2 reads YSYEKL. The CDR3 DNA follows: TGCGCCAGCAGCCAAGTGACAGGGGTGAGCACAGATACGCAGTATTTT. This sequence encodes CASSQVTGVSTDTQYF.

The J gene is TRBJ1-4, the V gene TRBV30; D not resolved. The CDR3 is 11 amino acids. From germline, CDR1 is GTSNPN and CDR2 SVGIG (reference sequence). Trimming left V 3 bases short and J 8 bases short, with 7 bases between. The CDR3 protein is CAWREKEKLFF. For the CDR3, the DNA is TGTGCCTGGAGGGAAAAAGAAAAACTGTTTTTT.

The chain has TRBV7-3 and TRBJ2-5, with TRBD1 matching 7 bases. CDR1 is SGHTA and CDR2 is FQGTGA in the germline V gene. V trimming: 3 bases; J trimming: 5 bases; junction bases outside the gene matches: 9. The CDR3 is made up of 15 amino acids. CDR3 bases: TGTGCCAGCAGCTTTTCTACAGGGGTGGCGGAGACCCAGTACTTC. It translates to CASSFSTGVAETQYF.

There are a few counts of this clone. The V gene is TRBV10-3, the J gene TRBJ1-2; 7 bases line up with TRBD1. The J segment lost 4 bases and the V segment lost 8 bases, leaving 4 bases of the junction unmatched. CDR1 ENHRY and CDR2 SYGVKD come from the germline V gene. CDR3 length: 12 amino acids. This chain's CDR3 is CAIEGTAYGYTF. The CDR3 nucleotides are TGTGCCATCGAAGGGACAGCCTATGGCTACACCTTC.

The V gene is TRBV4-1, the J gene TRBJ2-2, with D possibly matching TRBD2 (6 bases). Looked up from germline, CDR1 is MGHRA and CDR2 is YSYEKL. V was cut by 1 base and J by 8 bases, with 17 bases left in between. This CDR3 has 16 amino acids. CDR3 sequence: CASSQAFRDFIGELFF. The CDR3 DNA sequence: TGCGCCAGCAGCCAAGCATTCAGGGACTTTATTGGGGAGCTGTTTTTT.